Listed here are 31 T cell receptor beta chains from one sample, sequenced in a study of human T cells and chemical hapten exposure. TCRdb processed the RACE reads anew with MiXCR; each CDR3 protein has one entry. The top ten hold roughly 1.4% of the sample, which has around 130,000 distinct CDR3 sequences, roughly 12% seen once. The sample's time point: patch test 2, 6 weeks after DPC sensitization. Treatment given: therapeutic diphenylcyclopropenone sensitization with weekly scalp DPC. Material: whole blood, obtained in connection with sensitization to the hapten diphenylcyclopropenone (DPC). These receptors all stem from a woman between 45 and 65 years old with alopecia areata. Some clones in this sample may be carry-over from other donors' samples.

J is TRBJ2-7 and V is TRBV10-3; 7 nucleotides agree with TRBD2. CDR3 size: 12 residues. V lost 2 bases and J lost 6; bases outside the gene matches: 1. Germline loops: CDR1 ENHRY, CDR2 SYGVKD. CDR3 sequence: CAISETGGEQYF. The CDR3 DNA sequence: TGTGCCATCAGTGAGACGGGGGGCGAGCAGTACTTC.

This sequence joins TRBV15 and TRBJ1-1, with TRBD1 matching 7 bases. The CDR3 totals 12 residues. V shed 8 bases and J 1 base; nucleotides not matched to a gene: 1. From germline, CDR1 is LNHNV and CDR2 YYDKDF (reference sequence). CDR3 nucleotide sequence: TGTGCCACCGGGACAGCGAACACTGAAGCTTTCTTT. Translating gives CATGTANTEAFF.

This clonotype was seen many times. In DNA, the CDR3 is TGTGCCAGCACCAGGGACAGGGGGGATAATTCACCCCTCCACTTT. It specifies CASTRDRGDNSPLHF. The gene calls are TRBV6-5 and TRBJ1-6, with 11 bases lining up with TRBD1. Germline V lookup: CDR1 MNHEY, CDR2 SVGAGI. The V segment lost 7 bases and the J segment 5 bases; nucleotides outside the gene matches: 4. CDR3 length: 15 amino acids.

As DNA, the CDR3 is TGTGCCAGCAGTTTGGGGGTAACCCTAGCCAAAAACATTCAGTACTTC. Translated, it gives CASSLGVTLAKNIQYF. The rearrangement joins TRBV28 to TRBJ2-4; D assignment may be TRBD1 or TRBD2 (5 bases each). CDR3 length: 16 residues. The ends were cut back, 3 bases at V and 0 bases at J, with 12 bases in the middle. Germline CDR1 reads MDHEN; CDR2 reads SYDVKM.

The chain combines TRBV6-2 or TRBV6-3 with TRBJ2-3; D is perhaps TRBD1 (5 bases). The CDR3 is 16 residues long. Germline CDR1 reads MNHEY; CDR2 reads SVGEGT. Deletions cut 2 bases from V and 4 bases from J, with 16 bases between. CDR3 residues: CASSYDLGPGADTQYF. CDR3 DNA sequence: TGTGCCAGCAGTTACGACTTGGGGCCTGGGGCAGATACGCAGTATTTT.

Only a few counts were recorded for this clonotype. CDR3 region: CSARDTGTSGLSSYNEQFF. DNA for the CDR3: TGCAGTGCTAGAGATACGGGGACTAGCGGGCTAAGCTCCTACAATGAGCAGTTCTTC. The chain carries TRBV20-1 and TRBJ2-1; 12 bases are a match to TRBD2. Germline trimming cut 0 bases from V and 0 bases from J; bases unmatched to any gene: 9. CDR1 is DFQATT and CDR2 is SNEGSKA in the germline V gene (reference sequence). The CDR3 extends over 19 amino acids.

CDR3 in amino acids: CAISEGSTDTQYF. As DNA, the CDR3 is TGTGCCATCAGTGAAGGTAGCACAGATACGCAGTATTTT. V and J are TRBV10-3 and TRBJ2-3; D uncertain. Germline V CDR1 and CDR2: ENHRY, SYGVKD. There are 13 residues in the CDR3. Trimming cost V 3 bases and J 0 bases, with 4 bases left between them.

This clonotype came up many times. DNA of the CDR3: TGCAGCGCTCGTACCCTCCCGCTGATGAACACTGAAGCTTTCTTT. This translates into CSARTLPLMNTEAFF. The chain links TRBV20-1 to TRBJ1-1; no clear D gene. Per germline, CDR1 DFQATT and CDR2 SNEGSKA (reference sequence). CDR3 size: 15 residues.

V usage is TRBV3-1 and J usage is TRBJ1-4; 8 nucleotides agree with TRBD1. With V trimmed by 3 bases and J by 0 bases, 0 bases remained unmatched. CDR1 and CDR2 from the germline V gene are LGHDT and YNNKEL (reference sequence). The CDR3 has 15 amino acids. The CDR3 sequence: CASSQGQATNEKLFF. The CDR3 DNA sequence: TGTGCCAGCAGCCAGGGACAGGCAACTAATGAAAAACTGTTTTTT. Drawing the rest from reference TRBV3-1 and TRBJ1-4, the complete variable domain is DTAVSQTPKYLVTQMGNDKSIKCEQNLGHDTMYWYKQDSKKFLKIMFSYNNKELIINETVPNRFSPKSPDKAHLNLHINSLELGDSAVYFCASSQGQATNEKLFFGSGTQLSVL.

The table lists this clonotype with a few counts. This chain uses TRBV7-2 with TRBJ2-3; 12 bases fit TRBD1. CDR1 is SGHTA, CDR2 FQGNSA, per germline. After removal of 5 bases from V and 4 bases from J, the junction contained 10 bases not matched to a gene. This CDR3 is 17 amino acids long. CDR3 in DNA: TGTGCCAGCAGCAGGAGCGGGACAGGGGGCAGGGCAGATACGCAGTATTTT. Encoded protein: CASSRSGTGGRADTQYF.

J is TRBJ1-5 and V is TRBV19, with D hard to call. CDR1 is LNHDA and CDR2 is SQIVND in the germline V gene (reference sequence). Trimming stripped 7 bases from V and 0 bases from J, with 13 bases between. The CDR3 runs 15 residues. The CDR3 loop reads CASTLDGYSNQPQHF. The CDR3 DNA reads as TGTGCCAGTACCCTTGACGGCTATAGCAATCAGCCCCAGCATTTT.

This clonotype has only a few counts. The chain uses TRBV5-4 and TRBJ2-1, with 11 bases identical to TRBD2. Trimming removed 3 bases from V and 10 bases from J; junction bases left unmatched: 9. This CDR3 spans 15 amino acids. Germline V CDR1 and CDR2: SGHNT, YYREEE (reference sequence). The CDR3 spells CASSSGLAVTLEQFF. Here the CDR3 DNA reads TGTGCCAGCAGCTCGGGACTAGCGGTAACTTTGGAGCAGTTCTTC.

In this sample, this clonotype turned up a few times. The J gene is TRBJ2-1, the V gene TRBV5-1, with D unclear. Trimming stripped 0 bases from V and 0 bases from J, with 10 bases between. The CDR3 runs to 16 residues. CDR1 is SGHRS and CDR2 is YFSETQ in the germline V gene. In DNA form, the CDR3 reads TGCGCCAGCAGCTTGGACAGAACCAGCTCCTACAATGAGCAGTTCTTC. Encoded protein: CASSLDRTSSYNEQFF.

This rearrangement joins TRBV29-1 to TRBJ2-1; 11 bases map to TRBD2. CDR1 is SQVTM, CDR2 ANQGSEA, per germline. The V and J ends lost 4 bases and 5 bases, in that order; junction bases with no gene match: 4. This CDR3 has 14 amino acids. The CDR3 region has the DNA TGCAGCGTTGTTAGCGGGAGGGTCGACAATGAGCAGTTCTTC. Translating it yields CSVVSGRVDNEQFF.

This clonotype was observed at least ten times. The genes are TRBV7-2 and TRBJ2-6, with D possibly being TRBD1 or TRBD2 (5 bases each). Trimming removed 0 bases from V and 0 bases from J, with 12 bases in between. Germline-derived CDR1 and CDR2 are SGHTA and FQGNSA. The CDR3 spans 18 residues. The CDR3 spells CASSLASGAISGANVLTF. The CDR3 region has the DNA TGTGCCAGCAGCTTAGCGTCCGGGGCCATCTCTGGGGCCAACGTCCTGACTTTC.

At least ten counts were recorded for this clonotype. The J gene is TRBJ2-4, the V gene TRBV7-3; tentatively, D is TRBD2 (5 bases). The germline V and J ends were trimmed by 4 bases and 3 bases, with 16 bases remaining between them. This CDR3 has 16 amino acids. Per the germline V gene, CDR1 is SGHTA and CDR2 is FQGTGA. DNA for the CDR3: TGTGCCAGCAGCTCTCGAGAGGGATGGAACAAAAACATTCAGTACTTC. Translation gives CASSSREGWNKNIQYF.

The chain carries TRBV28 and TRBJ2-4; weak D call: TRBD1 (6 bases). The CDR3 contains 14 residues. Germline CDR1 and CDR2: MDHEN and SYDVKM. Deletions cut 2 bases from V and 8 bases from J, with 13 bases between. The CDR3 loop reads CASSLVGAPHIQYF. CDR3 DNA: TGTGCCAGCAGTTTAGTGGGGGCCCCCCACATTCAGTACTTC.

This clonotype was seen ten or more times. The V call is TRBV9, the J call TRBJ2-7; TRBD2 matches 8 bases. The J segment lost 6 bases and the V segment lost 3 bases, leaving 5 bases of the junction unmatched. This CDR3 region has 13 residues. CDR1 and CDR2 (germline): SGDLS, YYNGEE. The CDR3 bases are TGTGCCAGCAGCGCGGGACTAGTGGGCGAGCAGTACTTC. Amino acid sequence: CASSAGLVGEQYF.

With regard to this clonotype: A much bigger clone sits one base away, suggesting this may be a read error. The chain joins TRBV21-1 to TRBJ1-1; the DNA was not compared with TRBD1, the D call given in the table. TRBV21-1 is a pseudogene segment. The CDR3 spans 16 residues. CDR3: CASGKGPTGPSTEAFF. The CDR3 DNA sequence: TGTGCCAGCGGCAAAGGGCCCACAGGGCCAAGCACTGAAGCTTTCTTT.

In its sample, this clonotype was seen a few times. V usage is TRBV25-1 and J usage is TRBJ2-3; D ambiguous. Germline lookup yields CDR1 MGHDK and CDR2 SYGVNS. The CDR3 has 13 residues. Trimming took off 4 bases at V and 0 bases at J, with 5 bases between the two ends. The CDR3 protein is CASSVKSTDTQYF. The CDR3 bases are TGTGCCAGCAGTGTCAAGAGCACAGATACGCAGTATTTT.

This clonotype was seen ten or more times. V gene TRBV7-2 combines with J gene TRBJ1-2; a weak D match, TRBD1 (6 bases). The CDR3 consists of 15 residues. Germline V gives CDR1 SGHTA, CDR2 FQGNSA. Trimming pared 7 bases from V and 6 bases from J, leaving 21 bases between. In DNA, the CDR3 is TGTGCCAGCACCCTACAGGGATTGGTGGTTGATGGCTACACCTTC. It codes for CASTLQGLVVDGYTF.

This clonotype was observed at least ten times. J is TRBJ2-7 and V is TRBV6-2 or TRBV6-3, with D perhaps TRBD1 (6 bases). Germline V lookup: CDR1 MNHEY, CDR2 SVGEGT. This CDR3 is 13 amino acids long. V was shortened by 5 bases and J by 6 bases, with 14 bases between the two germline ends. The CDR3 DNA reads TGTGCCAGCAGTACGTATCAGGGGAGCGAGCAGTACTTC. Translation gives CASSTYQGSEQYF.

This clonotype was observed many times. The chain is built from TRBV27 and TRBJ2-7; 12 bases align to TRBD2. Trimming removed 6 bases from V and 1 base from J; junction bases left unmatched: 4. The germline CDR1 and CDR2 sequences are MNHEY and SMNVEV (reference sequence). The CDR3 has 15 amino acids. CDR3 loop: CASSSLAGGSYEQYF. CDR3 in DNA: TGTGCCAGCAGCTCACTAGCGGGAGGATCCTACGAGCAGTACTTC.

This chain links TRBV5-1 with TRBJ2-3, with D uncertain. V lost 0 bases to trimming and J lost 0 bases, with 8 bases between them. This CDR3 is 15 amino acids long. Germline V gene lookup returns CDR1 SGHRS and CDR2 YFSETQ. The CDR3 coding sequence is TGCGCCAGCAGCTTGGACAGACCTAGCACAGATACGCAGTATTTT. Residues: CASSLDRPSTDTQYF.

This clonotype was detected many times. The chain links TRBV6-7 to TRBJ1-5, with a weak D call TRBD1 (5 bases). TRBV6-7 has ORF status, its function being uncertain. The CDR3 consists of 14 residues. V lost 6 bases, J lost 5 bases, and 14 bases lay in between. CDR3 in amino acids: CASSRAEGYQPQHF. DNA of the CDR3: TGTGCCAGCAGCAGAGCAGAGGGGTATCAGCCCCAGCATTTT.

This clonotype appeared a few times. The rearrangement joins TRBV10-2 to TRBJ2-7; D is perhaps TRBD2 (6 bases). The V end lost 6 bases, the J end lost 0 bases, and 15 bases lay between the germline ends. This CDR3 region has 15 residues. In germline, CDR1 is WSHSY, CDR2 SAAADI. This chain's CDR3 is CASSLILTSSYEQYF. The CDR3 coding sequence is TGCGCCAGCAGCTTAATCCTGACTAGCTCCTACGAGCAGTACTTC.

This clonotype was counted a single time. This may arise from a read error, as a much more abundant clone is one base away. The chain is built from TRBV12-3 or TRBV12-4 and TRBJ2-1, with D possibly being TRBD2 (6 bases). Trimming stripped 7 bases from V and 6 bases from J, with 16 bases between. The CDR3 runs 14 residues. The CDR3 nucleotides read TGTGCCAGCATCCTAGCGTGGGGGAGCAATGAGCAGTTCTTC. Its translation is CASILAWGSNEQFF.

This clonotype has a handful of counts. The rearrangement uses TRBV5-6 and TRBJ2-1, with D perhaps matching TRBD2 (6 bases). Trimming took 1 base from V and 2 from J, leaving 10 bases between them. The CDR3 length is 15 residues. Germline lookup yields CDR1 SGHDT and CDR2 YYEEEE. CDR3 amino acids: CASSLPGVAYNEQFF. The CDR3 bases are TGTGCCAGCAGCTTGCCGGGAGTGGCCTACAATGAGCAGTTCTTC.

This sequence joins TRBV4-1 and TRBJ1-5, with D maybe TRBD1 (5 bases). The V end was cut by 1 base, the J end by 7 bases, with 20 bases between. CDR1 and CDR2 from the germline V gene are MGHRA and YSYEKL. The CDR3 spans 17 residues. The CDR3, as DNA: TGCGCCAGCAGCCAAGTATTCCGGGACGGTAAACACCAGCCCCAGCATTTT. Its translation: CASSQVFRDGKHQPQHF.

The gene calls are TRBV5-5 and TRBJ2-1; D call uncertain. This CDR3 comprises 14 residues. CDR1 and CDR2 from the germline V gene are SGHKS and YYEKEE (reference sequence). V dropped 3 bases and J dropped 4 bases, with 11 bases sitting between them. CDR3: CASSYSSLYNEQFF. The CDR3 coding sequence is TGTGCCAGCAGCTACAGTTCACTTTACAATGAGCAGTTCTTC.

The chain is built from TRBV18 and TRBJ1-5, with a tentative D call TRBD1 (5 bases). V shed 1 base and J shed 9 bases, with 10 bases lying between them. The CDR3 loop spans 13 amino acids. In germline, CDR1 is KGHSH, CDR2 LQKENI. CDR3 sequence (DNA): TGTGCCAGCTCACCACGTCAGGGACGGCCCCAGCATTTT. Translation gives CASSPRQGRPQHF.